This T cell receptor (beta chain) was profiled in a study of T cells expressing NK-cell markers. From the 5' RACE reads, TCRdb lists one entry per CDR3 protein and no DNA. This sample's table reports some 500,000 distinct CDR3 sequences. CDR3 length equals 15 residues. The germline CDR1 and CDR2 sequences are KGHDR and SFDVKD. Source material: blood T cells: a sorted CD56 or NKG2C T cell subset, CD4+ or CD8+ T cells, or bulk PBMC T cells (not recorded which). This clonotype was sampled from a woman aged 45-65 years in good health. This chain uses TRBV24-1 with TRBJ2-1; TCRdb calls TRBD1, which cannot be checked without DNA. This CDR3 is CATSDSRGRIDEQFF.